This T cell receptor beta chain was documented in a study of CD8 T cells in Susac syndrome (dated by TCRdb to about 2019). With respect to the entire study: Of the Susac syndrome patients who were sequenced, over five had clinically active disease and eight were in clinical remission. At blood withdrawal, Susac syndrome patients were therapy-naive, treated with corticosteroids (with IVIg additionally given to some), or treated with IVIg alone. The study used repertoire sequencing to test whether antigen drove CD8+ T cell activation and differentiation in Susac syndrome. Broader findings and caveats from the paper: The number of individuals in the TCR sequencing and HLA analysis was recognized as being relatively small. The CD4+ T cell repertoire of patients with Susac syndrome showed no detectable clonal expansion.

Peripheral blood CD8+ and CD4+ T cells from healthy donors, Susac syndrome patients and multiple sclerosis patients were profiled using high-throughput TCR beta sequencing. Susac syndrome patients met recently defined diagnostic criteria for definite or probable disease. CD8+ TEMRA cells were enriched by FACS, while bulk CD8+ and CD4+ T cells were purified by magnetic negative isolation. Blood was drawn into EDTA tubes, processed within 24 hours, and PBMCs were isolated by density gradient centrifugation. PBMCs destined for TCR sequencing were cryopreserved in liquid nitrogen and later thawed in a 37 °C water bath. The sorted or isolated CD4+, CD8+ and CD8+ TEMRA cells reached a purity of at least 90%. Only one count was recorded for this clonotype. Its recognized antigen is unknown. No much larger clone is present one base from it, and per-base qualities are unavailable. One read alone provides weak support.

RNA was extracted using the RNeasy kit, and about 0.5 to 1 microgram was reverse transcribed with random hexamers. TCR beta CDR3 regions were amplified with the immunoSEQ multiplex PCR assay covering 54 Vbeta and 13 Jbeta segments. PCR amplification bias was corrected by using a synthetic template baseline for primer optimization and computational correction. On the study's bioinformatics: Reads were assigned to V, D and J genes according to IMGT and analyzed in immunoSEQ Analyzer, with only productive sequences retained. Clonality was computed as one minus Shannon entropy normalized by log2 of the number of productive unique sequences. Public and private clones were assessed among the 100 most prevalent clones of each patient and control. Clones were defined as Susac-specific if absent from the healthy and MS cohorts, from 900 to 1,300 published viral clones and from other ImmuneACCESS disease sequences. Using fastp at Q25 and MiXCR, TCRdb reprocessed the public reads and kept productive beta chains. Duplicate CDR3 protein sequences are folded into a single record with the most common DNA and genes. The V and J calls and clone size are TCRdb's, not the authors'. This sample has around 150,000 distinct CDR3 sequences in its table, and about 95% of those were observed once. More than 0.14% of the sample belongs to the ten largest clones.

The CDR3 spans 14 residues, from the cysteine through the phenylalanine. The sequence is cut down to CDR3 DNA, 42 bases in frame from base 1. CDR1 LNHDA and CDR2 SQIVND are derived from the germline V gene (reference sequence). Trimming costs V 3 bases and J 8 bases, and their ends lie 16 bases apart. The sequence derives from a human donor with Susac syndrome. Recombination connected TRBV19 to TRBJ1-2, and possibly TRBD1, on 5 matching bases. The specimen was CD4+ T cells from PBMCs. The DNA is as follows: TGTGCCAGTAGTATCGGCCGACAGCTTGAAGGCTACACCTTC. The translation is CASSIGRQLEGYTF.